This T cell receptor (beta chain) was found in a study of blood T cell repertoires in COVID-19 (TCRdb year 2020). For the study in its entirety: Samples covering the acute and convalescent phases of COVID-19 were provided by collaborators in the United States, Italy and Spain. The prospective study material was composed of cDNA or gDNA derived from T cells, B-cell-depleted T cells, or PBMCs. The dataset comprised deeply sampled blood TCRbeta repertoires from subjects exposed to, actively infected with, or recovered from COVID-19. A freely available public database, intended as a resource for researchers studying the immune response to SARS-CoV-2, is where the repertoires were released. Samples came from the ongoing ImmuneRACE study (first 160 participants) plus 1,254 subjects from 6 global collaborators. Nearly every sample came with metadata listing a de-identified subject ID, COVID-19 status, age in years and sex. Where available, HLA class I and class II types were obtained from metadata supplied by the sample provider rather than from assay-based typing.

Spanning cysteine to phenylalanine, the CDR3 consists of 17 amino acids. Kept here is only the CDR3 DNA, which spans 51 bases and is read in frame from base 1. Trimming leaves V shorter by 2 bases and J shorter by 2 bases, with the junction holding 7 bases beyond the gene matches. CDR1 SGHRS and CDR2 YFSETQ were looked up in the germline V gene. TCRbeta CDR3 regions were amplified from genomic DNA using the immunoSEQ Assay, a bias-controlled multiplex PCR. The study's own analysis went as follows. The number of nucleated cells in each sample was estimated from the amplification of reference gene primers within the assay. Sequence reads were collapsed and filtered to measure the absolute abundance of every unique TCRbeta CDR3 rearrangement. For each sample, productive Simpson clonality was calculated as the square root of Simpson's diversity index over productive rearrangements. Drawn from immuneACCESS, this table holds only the in-frame rearrangements with V and J called that TCRdb kept. Clones are partly lost; checked studies trace under half to an unresolved V gene and leave the rest unexplained. D and trimming were read from the DNA, whereas the V and J calls and clone size are those reported in that table. The sample yields 200,000 to 250,000 clones; just over 85% were counted once. The ten largest clones represent around 4.5% of the sample.

The investigation overall reported the following: Clinical and demographic metadata were provided uncurated, with the amount varying by source and participant.

Whole blood was collected in K2EDTA tubes by collaborating institutions according to the institutions' own protocols. Collaborator samples were shipped for TCRbeta analysis as frozen whole blood, isolated PBMCs, or DNA extracted from either sample type. With respect to this clone: Its antigen is currently not known. Base-call qualities are not available, and no considerably larger clone is one nucleotide away.

Sequenced input: peripheral blood. This sequence was found in a man between 50 and 59 years old with acute or convalescent COVID-19. This chain is built from TRBV5-1 and TRBJ2-5, with 12 junctional bases fitting TRBD1. CDR3 reads: CASSLTPGQGAQETQYF. The DNA sequence follows: TGCGCCAGCAGCTTAACACCGGGACAGGGGGCGCAAGAGACCCAGTACTTC.